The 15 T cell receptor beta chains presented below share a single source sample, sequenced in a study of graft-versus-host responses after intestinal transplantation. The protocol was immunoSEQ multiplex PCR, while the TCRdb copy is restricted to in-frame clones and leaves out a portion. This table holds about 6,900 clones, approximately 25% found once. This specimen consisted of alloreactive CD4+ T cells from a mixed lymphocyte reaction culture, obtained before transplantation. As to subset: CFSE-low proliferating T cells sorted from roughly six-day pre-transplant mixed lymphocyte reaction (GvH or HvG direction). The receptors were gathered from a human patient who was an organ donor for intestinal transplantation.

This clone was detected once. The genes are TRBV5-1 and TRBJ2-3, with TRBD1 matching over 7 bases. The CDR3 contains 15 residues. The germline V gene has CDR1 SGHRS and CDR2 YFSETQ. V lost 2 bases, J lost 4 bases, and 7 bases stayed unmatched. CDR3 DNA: TGCGCCAGCAGCTTTTCCGGACAGGTTCCAGATACGCAGTATTTT. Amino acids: CASSFSGQVPDTQYF.

CDR3 amino acids: CASRHRVNTGELFF. CDR3 DNA: TGTGCCAGCAGGCACAGGGTAAACACCGGGGAGCTGTTTTTT. V gene TRBV5-5 combines with J gene TRBJ2-2; D possibly corresponds to TRBD1 (6 bases). V dropped 5 bases and J dropped 2 bases, with 10 bases sitting between them. CDR1 and CDR2 from the germline V gene are SGHKS and YYEKEE (reference sequence). The CDR3 is 14 residues long.

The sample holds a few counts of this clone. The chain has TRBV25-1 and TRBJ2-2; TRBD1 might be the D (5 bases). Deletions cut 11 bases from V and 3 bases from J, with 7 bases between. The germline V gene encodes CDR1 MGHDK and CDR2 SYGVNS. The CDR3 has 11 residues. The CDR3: CAARDTGELFF. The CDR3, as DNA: TGTGCCGCCAGGGACACCGGGGAGCTGTTTTTT.

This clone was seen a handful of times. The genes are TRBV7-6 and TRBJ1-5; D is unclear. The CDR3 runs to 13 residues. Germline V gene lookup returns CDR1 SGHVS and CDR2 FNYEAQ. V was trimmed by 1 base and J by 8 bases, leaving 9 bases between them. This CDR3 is CASSLVREEPQHF. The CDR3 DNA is TGTGCCAGCAGCTTAGTTCGGGAGGAGCCCCAGCATTTT. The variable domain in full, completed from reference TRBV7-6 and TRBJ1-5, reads GAGVSQSPRYKVTKRGQDVALRCDPISGHVSLYWYRQALGQGPEFLTYFNYEAQQDKSGLPNDRFSAERPEGSISTLTIQRTEQRDSAMYRCASSLVREEPQHFGDGTRLSIL.

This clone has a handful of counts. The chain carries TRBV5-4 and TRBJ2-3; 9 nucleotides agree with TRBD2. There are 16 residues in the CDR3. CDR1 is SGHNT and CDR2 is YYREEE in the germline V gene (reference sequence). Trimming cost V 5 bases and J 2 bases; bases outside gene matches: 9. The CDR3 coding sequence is TGTGCCAGCAGACTGGAGCTAGCGGGGCCCACAGATACGCAGTATTTT. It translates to CASRLELAGPTDTQYF.

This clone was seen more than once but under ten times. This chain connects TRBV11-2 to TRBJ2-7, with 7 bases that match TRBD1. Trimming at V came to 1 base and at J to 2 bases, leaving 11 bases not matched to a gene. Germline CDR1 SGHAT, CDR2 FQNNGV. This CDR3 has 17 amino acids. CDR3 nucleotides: TGTGCCAGCAGCTTAGTAGGGGTTGGACAGGCCACCTACGAGCAGTACTTC. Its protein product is CASSLVGVGQATYEQYF. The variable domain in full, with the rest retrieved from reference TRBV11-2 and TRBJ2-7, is EAGVAQSPRYKIIEKRQSVAFWCNPISGHATLYWYQQILGQGPKLLIQFQNNGVVDDSQLPKDRFSAERLKGVDSTLKIQPAKLEDSAVYLCASSLVGVGQATYEQYFGPGTRLTVT.

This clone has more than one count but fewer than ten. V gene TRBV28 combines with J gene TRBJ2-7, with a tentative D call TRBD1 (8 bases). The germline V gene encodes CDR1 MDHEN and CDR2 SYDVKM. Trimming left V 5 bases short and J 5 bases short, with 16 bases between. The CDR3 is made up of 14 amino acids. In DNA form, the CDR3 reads TGTGCCAGCAGTCCGAACAGGGGGGGAAACGAGCAGTACTTC. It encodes CASSPNRGGNEQYF.

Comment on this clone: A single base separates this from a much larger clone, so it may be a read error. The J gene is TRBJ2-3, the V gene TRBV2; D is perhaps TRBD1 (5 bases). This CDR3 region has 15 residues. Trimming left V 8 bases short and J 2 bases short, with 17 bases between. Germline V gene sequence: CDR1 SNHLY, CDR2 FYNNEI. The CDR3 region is CASSSYRLPTDTQYF. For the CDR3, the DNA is TGTGCCAGCTCCAGTTACAGGCTTCCCACAGATACGCAGTATTTT.

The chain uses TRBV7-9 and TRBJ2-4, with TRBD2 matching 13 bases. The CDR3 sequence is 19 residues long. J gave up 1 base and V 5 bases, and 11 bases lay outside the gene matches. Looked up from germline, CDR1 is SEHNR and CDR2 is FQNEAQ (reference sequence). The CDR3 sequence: CASSPRGLAGRGAKNIQYF. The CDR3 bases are TGTGCCAGCAGCCCCCGGGGACTAGCGGGGCGGGGGGCCAAAAACATTCAGTACTTC. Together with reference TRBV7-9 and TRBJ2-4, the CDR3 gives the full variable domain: DTGVSQNPRHKITKRGQNVTFRCDPISEHNRLYWYRQTLGQGPEFLTYFQNEAQLEKSRLLSDRFSAERPKGSFSTLEIQRTEQGDSAMYLCASSPRGLAGRGAKNIQYFGAGTRLSVL.

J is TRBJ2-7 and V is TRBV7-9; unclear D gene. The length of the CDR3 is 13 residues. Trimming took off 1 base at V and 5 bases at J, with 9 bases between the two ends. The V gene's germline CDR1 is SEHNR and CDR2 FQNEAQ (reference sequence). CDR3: CASSLEYFNEQYF. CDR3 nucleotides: TGTGCCAGCAGCTTAGAATACTTCAACGAGCAGTACTTC.

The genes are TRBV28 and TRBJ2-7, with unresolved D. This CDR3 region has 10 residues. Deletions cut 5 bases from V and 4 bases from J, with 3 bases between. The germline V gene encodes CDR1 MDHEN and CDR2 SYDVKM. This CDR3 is CASSGYEQYF. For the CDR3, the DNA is TGTGCCAGCAGTGGATACGAGCAGTACTTC.

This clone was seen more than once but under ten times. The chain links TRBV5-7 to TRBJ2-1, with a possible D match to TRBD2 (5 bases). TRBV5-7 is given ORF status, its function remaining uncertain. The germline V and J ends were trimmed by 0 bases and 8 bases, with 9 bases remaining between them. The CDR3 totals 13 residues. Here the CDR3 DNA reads TGTGCCAGCAGCTTGGCCGGGGTCGATGAGCAGTTCTTC. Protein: CASSLAGVDEQFF.

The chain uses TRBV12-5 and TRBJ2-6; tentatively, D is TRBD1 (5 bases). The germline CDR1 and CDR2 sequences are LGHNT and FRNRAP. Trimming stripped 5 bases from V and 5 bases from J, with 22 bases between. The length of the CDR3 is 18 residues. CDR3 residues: CASGVRSAGQSRANVLTF. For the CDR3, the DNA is TGTGCTAGTGGTGTCCGAAGTGCAGGACAAAGTCGGGCCAACGTCCTGACTTTC.

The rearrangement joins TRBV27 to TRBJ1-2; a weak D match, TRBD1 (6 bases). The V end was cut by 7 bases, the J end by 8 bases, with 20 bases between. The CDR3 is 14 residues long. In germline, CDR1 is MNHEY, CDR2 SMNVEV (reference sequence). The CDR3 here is CASTRVGGGSGYTF. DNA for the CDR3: TGTGCCAGCACCCGGGTGGGGGGGGGCTCGGGCTACACCTTC.

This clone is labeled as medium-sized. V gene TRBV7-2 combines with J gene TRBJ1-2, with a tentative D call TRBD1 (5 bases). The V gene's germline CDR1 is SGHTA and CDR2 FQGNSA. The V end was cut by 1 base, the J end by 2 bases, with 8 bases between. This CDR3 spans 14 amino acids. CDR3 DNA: TGTGCCAGCAGCTTAGTGGGGGAGAACTATGGCTACACCTTC. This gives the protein CASSLVGENYGYTF.